This TCR beta chain came from a study of blood T cell repertoires in COVID-19. Study-wide background: Sites across the United States, Italy and Spain contributed samples from acute and convalescent COVID-19. T cells, B-cell-depleted T cells, or PBMCs supplied cDNA or gDNA.

As processed by the authors: The authors estimated nucleated cell counts from reference gene primer amplification. This table comes from immunoSEQ multiplex PCR, and its TCRdb copy is limited to in-frame clones, with some not included. D and trimming come from the DNA, and the V and J calls and clone size come from that table. The sample shows approximately 220,000 clones, less than 90% of them seen only once. J was trimmed by 5 bases and V by 6 bases; bases with no gene match: 8. The length of the CDR3 is 14 residues. Germline lookup yields CDR1 LNHDA and CDR2 SQIVND (reference sequence). The sequence was obtained from a woman in her fifties or sixties who had recovered from COVID-19. Sequenced sample: peripheral blood. The chain employs TRBV19 and TRBJ2-7, with TRBD1 matching over 9 bases. The CDR3 DNA is TGTGCCAGTAGAAAGGGACAGGGATTCGACGAGCAGTACTTC. It yields the protein CASRKGQGFDEQYF. Drawing the rest from reference TRBV19 and TRBJ2-7, the complete variable domain is DGGITQSPKYLFRKEGQNVTLSCEQNLNHDAMYWYRQDPGQGLRLIYYSQIVNDFQKGDIAEGYSVSREKKESFPLTVTSAQKNPTAFYLCASRKGQGFDEQYFGPGTRLTVT.